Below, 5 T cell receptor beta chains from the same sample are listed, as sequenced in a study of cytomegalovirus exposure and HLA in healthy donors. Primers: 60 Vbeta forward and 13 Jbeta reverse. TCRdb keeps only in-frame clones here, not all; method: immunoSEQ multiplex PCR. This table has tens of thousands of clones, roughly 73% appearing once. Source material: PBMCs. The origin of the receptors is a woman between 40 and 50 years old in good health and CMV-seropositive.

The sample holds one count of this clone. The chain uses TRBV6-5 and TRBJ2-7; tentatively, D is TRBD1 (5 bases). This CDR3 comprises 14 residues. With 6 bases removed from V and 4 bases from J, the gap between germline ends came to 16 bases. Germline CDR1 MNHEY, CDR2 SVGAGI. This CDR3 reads CASSSGLGAYEQYF. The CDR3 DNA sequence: TGTGCCAGCAGCTCAGGGTTAGGGGCTTACGAGCAGTACTTC.

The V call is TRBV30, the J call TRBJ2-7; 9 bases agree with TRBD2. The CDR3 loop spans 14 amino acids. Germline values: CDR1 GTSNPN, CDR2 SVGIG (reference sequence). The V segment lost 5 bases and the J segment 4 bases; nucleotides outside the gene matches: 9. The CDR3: CAWAAGRGGYEQYF. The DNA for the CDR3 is TGTGCCTGGGCTGCAGGGCGGGGGGGATACGAGCAGTACTTC. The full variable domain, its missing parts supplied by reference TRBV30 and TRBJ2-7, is SQTIHQWPATLVQPVGSPLSLECTVEGTSNPNLYWYRQAAGRGLQLLFYSVGIGQISSEVPQNLSASRPQDRQFILSSKKLLLSDSGFYLCAWAAGRGGYEQYFGPGTRLTVT.

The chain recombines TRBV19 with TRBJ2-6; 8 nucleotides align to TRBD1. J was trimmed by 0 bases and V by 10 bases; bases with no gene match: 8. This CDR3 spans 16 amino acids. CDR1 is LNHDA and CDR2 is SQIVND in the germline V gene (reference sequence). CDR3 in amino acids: CATDRGSLSGANVLTF. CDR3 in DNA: TGTGCCACCGACAGGGGCTCGCTCTCTGGGGCCAACGTCCTGACTTTC.

As DNA, the CDR3 is TGTGCCAGCAGCTTGTATGAGGATGGCTACACCTTC. Protein: CASSLYEDGYTF. V usage is TRBV5-6 and J usage is TRBJ1-2; unclear D gene. CDR1 SGHDT and CDR2 YYEEEE come from the germline V gene. Trimming cost V 1 base and J 6 bases, with 7 bases left between them. The CDR3 is 12 amino acids.

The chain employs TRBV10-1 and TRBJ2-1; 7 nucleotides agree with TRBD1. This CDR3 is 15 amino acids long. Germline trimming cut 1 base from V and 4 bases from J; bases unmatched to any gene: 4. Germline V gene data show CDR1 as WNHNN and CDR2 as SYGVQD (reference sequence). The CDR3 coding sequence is TGCGCCAGCAGTGAGTTTCCGGGACAGTACAATGAGCAGTTCTTC. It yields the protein CASSEFPGQYNEQFF.